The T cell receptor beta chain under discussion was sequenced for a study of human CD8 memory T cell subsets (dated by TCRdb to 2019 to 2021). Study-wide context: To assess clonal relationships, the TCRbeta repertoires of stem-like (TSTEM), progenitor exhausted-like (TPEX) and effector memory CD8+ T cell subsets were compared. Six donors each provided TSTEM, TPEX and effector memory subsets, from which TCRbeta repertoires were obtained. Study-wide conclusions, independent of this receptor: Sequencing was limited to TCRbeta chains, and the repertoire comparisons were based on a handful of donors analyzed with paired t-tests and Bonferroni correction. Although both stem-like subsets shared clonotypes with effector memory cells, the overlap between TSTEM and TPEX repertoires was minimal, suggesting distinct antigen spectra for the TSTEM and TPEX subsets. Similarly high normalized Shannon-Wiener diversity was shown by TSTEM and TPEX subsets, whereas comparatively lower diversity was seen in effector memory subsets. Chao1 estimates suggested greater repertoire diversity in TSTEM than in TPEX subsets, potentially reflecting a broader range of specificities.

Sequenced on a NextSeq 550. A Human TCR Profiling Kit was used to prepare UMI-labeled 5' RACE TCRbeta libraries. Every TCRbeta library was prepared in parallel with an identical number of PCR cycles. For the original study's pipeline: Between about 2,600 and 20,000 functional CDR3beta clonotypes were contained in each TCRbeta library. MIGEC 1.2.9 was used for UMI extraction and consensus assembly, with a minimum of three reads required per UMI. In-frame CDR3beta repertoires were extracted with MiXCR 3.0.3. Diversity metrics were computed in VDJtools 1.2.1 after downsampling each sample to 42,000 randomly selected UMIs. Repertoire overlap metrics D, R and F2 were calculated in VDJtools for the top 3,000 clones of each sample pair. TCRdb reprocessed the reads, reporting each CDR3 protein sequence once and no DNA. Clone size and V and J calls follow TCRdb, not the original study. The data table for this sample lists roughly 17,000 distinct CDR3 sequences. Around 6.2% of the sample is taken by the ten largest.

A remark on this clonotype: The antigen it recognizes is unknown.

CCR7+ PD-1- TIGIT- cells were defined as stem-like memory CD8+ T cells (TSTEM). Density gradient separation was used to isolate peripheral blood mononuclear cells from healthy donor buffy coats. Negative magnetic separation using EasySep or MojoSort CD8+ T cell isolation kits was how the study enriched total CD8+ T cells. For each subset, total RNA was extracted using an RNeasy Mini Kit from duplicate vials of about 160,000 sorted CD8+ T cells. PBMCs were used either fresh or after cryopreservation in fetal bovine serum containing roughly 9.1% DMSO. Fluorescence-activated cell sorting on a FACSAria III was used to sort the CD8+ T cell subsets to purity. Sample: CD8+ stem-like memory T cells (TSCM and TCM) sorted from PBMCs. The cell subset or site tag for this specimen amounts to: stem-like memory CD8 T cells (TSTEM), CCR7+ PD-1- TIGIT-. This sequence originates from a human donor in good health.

This receptor has the CDR3 CSVVNPLGGEQFF. The chain is encoded by TRBV29-1 joined to TRBJ2-1; TCRdb reports TRBD1, a call that lacks DNA to check it against. The CDR1 and CDR2 encoded by the germline V gene are SQVTM and ANQGSEA. The CDR3 sequence holds 13 residues, the cysteine and phenylalanine included. No DNA is listed.